These 29 T cell receptor beta chains share one sample of origin, sequenced in a study of CD8 T cells in ankylosing spondylitis. TCRdb re-called the 5' RACE reads with MiXCR, one entry per CDR3 protein. The sample has some 150,000 distinct CDR3 sequences, under 45% seen once. The specimen sequenced was synovial fluid, either unsorted or a sorted T cell fraction (not recorded which). The receptors here all came from a male donor with ankylosing spondylitis.

J is TRBJ2-7 and V is TRBV13, with 7 positions matching TRBD2. The J segment lost 2 bases and the V segment lost 7 bases, leaving 11 bases of the junction unmatched. The CDR3 covers 15 residues. In germline, CDR1 is PRHDT, CDR2 FYEKMQ (reference sequence). CDR3 in amino acids: CASTSRDYYPYEQYF. CDR3 in DNA: TGTGCCAGCACTTCCCGGGACTACTACCCCTACGAGCAGTACTTC.

This chain joins TRBV5-1 and TRBJ1-6; D is possibly TRBD1 (6 bases). The CDR3 runs to 15 residues. Germline values: CDR1 SGHRS, CDR2 YFSETQ. The ends were cut back, 2 bases at V and 7 bases at J, with 13 bases in the middle. CDR3 coding DNA: TGCGCCAGCAGCTTTTTCAGGGGTTGGAATTCACCCCTCCACTTT. This translates into CASSFFRGWNSPLHF.

This rearrangement joins TRBV3-1 to TRBJ2-3; TRBD2 agrees at 10 bases. Unmatched junction bases numbered 11, after V lost 1 base and J lost 1 base. The V gene's germline CDR1 is LGHDT and CDR2 YNNKEL (reference sequence). This CDR3 is built from 19 residues. The CDR3 DNA follows: TGTGCCAGCAGCCAAGGGAGGGAGCGGGGGGGCCGGGGCACAGATACGCAGTATTTT. It yields the protein CASSQGRERGGRGTDTQYF.

This clonotype was seen only a few times. This chain joins TRBV5-1 and TRBJ2-5; 9 bases are shared with TRBD2. Losses at the gene ends were 0 bases for V and 1 base for J; bases not matched to a gene: 10. This CDR3 is built from 18 residues. The germline V gene has CDR1 SGHRS and CDR2 YFSETQ. CDR3 amino acids: CASSLVPPGREGQETQYF. In DNA, the CDR3 is TGCGCCAGCAGCTTGGTGCCTCCTGGGCGGGAGGGCCAAGAGACCCAGTACTTC. Complete variable domain (other parts from reference TRBV5-1 and TRBJ2-5): KAGVTQTPRYLIKTRGQQVTLSCSPISGHRSVSWYQQTPGQGLQFLFEYFSETQRNKGNFPGRFSGRQFSNSRSEMNVSTLELGDSALYLCASSLVPPGREGQETQYFGPGTRLLVL.

This clonotype was observed a few times. The CDR3 DNA sequence: TGTGCCAGCAGCGTAGAGGCGGAGAACACTGAAGCTTTCTTT. It encodes CASSVEAENTEAFF. The chain carries TRBV9 and TRBJ1-1; D is uncertain. Germline assignment: CDR1 SGDLS and CDR2 YYNGEE. CDR3 length equals 14 residues. V was pared by 0 bases and J by 1 base, with 7 bases between.

The chain is built from TRBV7-2 and TRBJ2-7; TRBD2 aligns across 9 bases. V shed 3 bases, J shed 4 bases, and the junction held 10 bases outside the gene matches. CDR3 size: 16 residues. CDR1 SGHTA and CDR2 FQGNSA come from the germline V gene. The CDR3 DNA is TGTGCCAGCAGCTTCCGCGGACTAGCGATTAGTTACGAGCAGTACTTC. Translating gives CASSFRGLAISYEQYF. Filled out from reference TRBV7-2 and TRBJ2-7, the complete variable domain reads GAGVSQSPSNKVTEKGKDVELRCDPISGHTALYWYRQSLGQGLEFLIYFQGNSAPDKSGLPSDRFSAERTGGSVSTLTIQRTQQEDSAVYLCASSFRGLAISYEQYFGPGTRLTVT.

This sequence joins TRBV12-3 or TRBV12-4 and TRBJ1-5; no reliable D call. The CDR3 runs 16 residues. V gave up 3 bases and J gave up 6 bases, with 18 bases separating them. The CDR3 loop reads CASSFRGAGGSQPQHF. CDR3 DNA sequence: TGTGCCAGCAGTTTTCGGGGAGCGGGTGGAAGTCAGCCCCAGCATTTT.

The chain carries TRBV2 and TRBJ2-5; no reliable D call. CDR1 is SNHLY, CDR2 FYNNEI, per germline. CDR3 length: 17 amino acids. The V and J ends lost 4 bases and 2 bases respectively, with 20 bases between them. The CDR3 is CASSGEDNRALQETQYF. The CDR3 region has the DNA TGTGCCAGCAGTGGTGAAGACAACAGAGCCCTGCAAGAGACCCAGTACTTC.

This clonotype has only a few counts. The chain combines TRBV4-1 with TRBJ2-7; no definite D call. The CDR3 contains 15 residues. In germline, CDR1 is MGHRA, CDR2 YSYEKL. Trimming took 2 bases from V and 2 from J, leaving 13 bases between them. The CDR3: CASSQRPEPTYEQYF. The CDR3 DNA is TGCGCCAGCAGCCAAAGGCCCGAGCCTACCTACGAGCAGTACTTC.

V gene TRBV14 combines with J gene TRBJ2-1, with a weak D call TRBD2 (6 bases). The CDR3 sequence is 13 residues long. Germline V gene data show CDR1 as SGHDN and CDR2 as FVKESK. The ends were cut back, 0 bases at V and 8 bases at J, with 8 bases in the middle. In DNA, the CDR3 is TGTGCCAGCAGCCAAGATCGACTAGATGAGCAGTTCTTC. Encoded protein: CASSQDRLDEQFF. Variable domain in full (rest from reference TRBV14 and TRBJ2-1): EAGVTQFPSHSVIEKGQTVTLRCDPISGHDNLYWYRRVMGKEIKFLLHFVKESKQDESGMPNNRFLAERTGGTYSTLKVQPAELEDSGVYFCASSQDRLDEQFFGPGTRLTVL.

This clonotype has a count of ten or more. CDR3: CAISESSDRDEKLFF. CDR3 bases: TGTGCCATCAGTGAGTCATCGGACAGGGATGAAAAACTGTTTTTT. V gene TRBV10-3 combines with J gene TRBJ1-4; 8 nucleotides line up with TRBD1. The CDR3 spans 15 residues. CDR1 and CDR2 from the germline V gene are ENHRY and SYGVKD. The ends lost 0 bases at V and 6 bases at J; junction bases unmatched: 3.

V is TRBV27 and J is TRBJ2-3; maybe TRBD1 (5 bases). Germline CDR1 reads MNHEY; CDR2 reads SMNVEV (reference sequence). The CDR3 consists of 14 residues. Trimming stripped 1 base from V and 2 bases from J, with 7 bases between. CDR3 loop: CASSLLGHTDTQYF. The CDR3 bases are TGTGCCAGCAGTTTATTAGGACACACAGATACGCAGTATTTT.

This clonotype was seen only once. The rearrangement uses TRBV7-9 and TRBJ2-7; 13 bases are a match to TRBD2. The CDR3 is 16 residues long. Germline CDR1 reads SEHNR; CDR2 reads FQNEAQ (reference sequence). V trimming: 6 bases; J trimming: 1 base; junction bases outside the gene matches: 6. CDR3 in DNA: TGTGCCAGCAGACCACTAGCGGGGGGGCCATCCTACGAGCAGTACTTC. Amino acid sequence: CASRPLAGGPSYEQYF.

The rearrangement links TRBV7-8 to TRBJ2-7; D remains ambiguous. V gave up 4 bases and J gave up 2 bases, with 9 bases separating them. The CDR3 is 13 amino acids. Germline CDR1 SGHVS, CDR2 FQNEAQ. The CDR3 DNA reads TGTGCCAGCAGCTCCGGATTGCCCTACGAGCAGTACTTC. This sequence encodes CASSSGLPYEQYF. Complete variable domain (other parts from reference TRBV7-8 and TRBJ2-7): GAGVSQSPRYKVAKRGQDVALRCDPISGHVSLFWYQQALGQGPEFLTYFQNEAQLDKSGLPSDRFFAERPEGSVSTLKIQRTQQEDSAVYLCASSSGLPYEQYFGPGTRLTVT.

The chain joins TRBV7-9 to TRBJ1-5; D is uncertain. Germline assignment: CDR1 SEHNR and CDR2 FQNEAQ (reference sequence). This CDR3 region has 13 residues. Trimming left V 5 bases short and J 9 bases short, with 14 bases between. Here the CDR3 reads CASSLTASGPQHF. The DNA for the CDR3 is TGTGCCAGCAGCCTCACGGCCTCAGGGCCCCAGCATTTT.

The chain couples TRBV7-8 to TRBJ2-2; possible D gene TRBD1, 6 bases. CDR3 length equals 14 residues. Looked up from germline, CDR1 is SGHVS and CDR2 is FQNEAQ. The V and J ends lost 1 base and 5 bases respectively, with 8 bases between them. CDR3 sequence (DNA): TGTGCCAGCAGCTTAGGAGGGGGAACCGGGGAGCTGTTTTTT. This gives the protein CASSLGGGTGELFF.

The chain is built from TRBV7-6 and TRBJ2-2, with D possibly matching TRBD1 (7 bases). CDR3 length: 16 amino acids. Germline V gives CDR1 SGHVS, CDR2 FNYEAQ. With 5 bases removed from V and 1 base from J, the gap between germline ends came to 14 bases. The CDR3 nucleotides are TGTGCCAGCAGCGGCCCAGGGGGGCTGAACACCGGGGAGCTGTTTTTT. Its translation is CASSGPGGLNTGELFF.

V gene TRBV4-1 combines with J gene TRBJ2-7; the match to TRBD2 covers 7 bases. V was pared by 1 base and J by 2 bases, with 5 bases of the junction left unmatched. This CDR3 is 15 amino acids long. Germline-derived CDR1 and CDR2 are MGHRA and YSYEKL. The CDR3: CASSQVPGGPYEQYF. CDR3 sequence (DNA): TGCGCCAGCAGCCAAGTGCCGGGGGGACCCTACGAGCAGTACTTC.

This chain connects TRBV12-3 or TRBV12-4 to TRBJ2-7; unclear D gene. This CDR3 spans 12 amino acids. V was trimmed by 3 bases and J by 6 bases, leaving 9 bases between them. For the CDR3, the DNA is TGTGCCAGCAGTTTTACCGTAACCGAGCAGTACTTC. It is translated as CASSFTVTEQYF.

This clonotype was observed a few times. V gene TRBV20-1 combines with J gene TRBJ1-1; D is unresolved. V lost 5 bases, J lost 3 bases, and 16 bases lay in between. The CDR3 is 14 amino acids. Germline loops: CDR1 DFQATT, CDR2 SNEGSKA (reference sequence). Here the CDR3 reads CSAPGSPRDTEAFF. The CDR3 DNA reads as TGCAGTGCTCCGGGGAGCCCTCGTGACACTGAAGCTTTCTTT.

The genes are TRBV10-3 and TRBJ2-5; TRBD1 aligns across 7 bases. Per the germline V gene, CDR1 is ENHRY and CDR2 is SYGVKD. V shed 6 bases and J 8 bases; nucleotides not matched to a gene: 12. The CDR3 is 14 amino acids. CDR3 bases: TGTGCCATCAGGGACAGGCGTCTGGGGGAAACCCAGTACTTC. Residues: CAIRDRRLGETQYF.

This clonotype was seen ten or more times. The chain's CDR3 is CASSYSTAPGSEAFF. Here the CDR3 DNA reads TGTGCCAGCAGTTACTCGACAGCCCCTGGCTCTGAAGCTTTCTTT. The chain combines TRBV6-5 with TRBJ1-1, with D possibly matching TRBD1 (5 bases). This CDR3 has 15 amino acids. Trimming removed 0 bases at V and 6 bases at J, with 14 bases between. Germline CDR1 and CDR2: MNHEY and SVGAGI.

The J gene is TRBJ1-2, the V gene TRBV19; D is unresolved. This CDR3 spans 15 amino acids. Deletions cut 6 bases from V and 2 bases from J, with 16 bases between. Looked up from germline, CDR1 is LNHDA and CDR2 is SQIVND (reference sequence). CDR3 DNA: TGTGCCAGTAGCCCCATGCGTTACGGGAACTATGGCTACACCTTC. It encodes CASSPMRYGNYGYTF.

The rearrangement links TRBV4-1 to TRBJ1-2; 10 bases match TRBD1. CDR1 is MGHRA and CDR2 is YSYEKL in the germline V gene. This CDR3 comprises 14 residues. V was pared by 4 bases and J by 4 bases, with 3 bases of the junction left unmatched. The CDR3 sequence is CASSPGQGGYGYTF. The CDR3 nucleotides read TGCGCCAGCAGCCCAGGACAGGGGGGCTATGGCTACACCTTC.

The genes are TRBV20-1 and TRBJ2-1; 8 bases fit TRBD2. The CDR3 runs to 16 residues. V trimming: 5 bases; J trimming: 12 bases; junction bases outside the gene matches: 21. From germline, CDR1 is DFQATT and CDR2 SNEGSKA (reference sequence). CDR3 amino acids: CSAFGPDGTRGLGQFF. CDR3 sequence (DNA): TGCAGTGCTTTTGGCCCAGACGGGACTAGGGGTCTGGGGCAGTTCTTC.

This clonotype was detected a few times. The chain links TRBV25-1 to TRBJ2-7; 8 nucleotides agree with TRBD1. The V gene end was trimmed by 2 bases and the J gene end by 1 base; junction bases not matched to a gene: 1. The CDR3 runs 14 residues. Germline V CDR1 and CDR2: MGHDK, SYGVNS. The DNA of the CDR3 is TGTGCCAGCAGTGAACAGGGGGCTTCCTACGAGCAGTACTTC. Translated: CASSEQGASYEQYF.

In nucleotides, the CDR3 is TGTGCCAGCAGCTTGCAAGCTCTCTATAATTCACCCCTCCACTTT. This sequence encodes CASSLQALYNSPLHF. V and J are TRBV7-9 and TRBJ1-6; D is uncertain. V lost 3 bases to trimming and J lost 3 bases, with 9 bases between them. CDR3 length equals 15 residues. Germline V gene lookup returns CDR1 SEHNR and CDR2 FQNEAQ (reference sequence).

Written as DNA, the CDR3 is TGTGCCAGCAGTTTAAACGGAGGGGGATACAATGAGCAGTTCTTC. It translates to CASSLNGGGYNEQFF. The chain couples TRBV28 to TRBJ2-1, with D tentatively TRBD1 or TRBD2 (6 bases each). Germline assignment: CDR1 MDHEN and CDR2 SYDVKM. The CDR3 runs to 15 residues. V lost 2 bases and J lost 4, with 12 bases in between.

The chain uses TRBV28 and TRBJ2-7, with D perhaps matching TRBD1 (5 bases). CDR3 length: 15 residues. The ends were cut back, 6 bases at V and 5 bases at J, with 20 bases in the middle. CDR1 and CDR2 from the germline V gene are MDHEN and SYDVKM. CDR3 sequence: CASSITLPGWHEQYF. Written as DNA, the CDR3 is TGTGCCAGCAGCATAACGCTCCCAGGGTGGCACGAGCAGTACTTC.